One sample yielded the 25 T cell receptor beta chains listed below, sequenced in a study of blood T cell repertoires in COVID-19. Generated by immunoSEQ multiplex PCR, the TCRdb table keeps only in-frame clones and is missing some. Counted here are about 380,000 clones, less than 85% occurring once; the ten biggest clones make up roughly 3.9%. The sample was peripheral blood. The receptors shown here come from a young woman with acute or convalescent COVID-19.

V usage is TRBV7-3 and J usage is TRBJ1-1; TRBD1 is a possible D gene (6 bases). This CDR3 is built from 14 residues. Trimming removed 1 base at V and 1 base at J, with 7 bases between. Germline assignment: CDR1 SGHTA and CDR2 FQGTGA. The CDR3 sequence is CASSLMDRNTEAFF. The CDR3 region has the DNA TGTGCCAGCAGCTTAATGGACAGGAACACTGAAGCTTTCTTT.

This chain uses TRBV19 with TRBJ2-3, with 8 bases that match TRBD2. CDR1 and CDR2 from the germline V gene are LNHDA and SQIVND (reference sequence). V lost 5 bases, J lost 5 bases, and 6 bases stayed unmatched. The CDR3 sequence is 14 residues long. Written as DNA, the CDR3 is TGTGCCAGTAGTCCCCAACTAGCGGAAGATACGCAGTATTTT. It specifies CASSPQLAEDTQYF.

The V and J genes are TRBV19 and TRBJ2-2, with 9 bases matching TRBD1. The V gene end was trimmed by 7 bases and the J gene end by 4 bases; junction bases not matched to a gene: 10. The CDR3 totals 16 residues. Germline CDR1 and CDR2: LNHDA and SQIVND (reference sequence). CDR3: CASTIGQGLFTGELFF. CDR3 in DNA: TGTGCCAGTACCATCGGACAGGGGCTATTCACCGGGGAGCTGTTTTTT. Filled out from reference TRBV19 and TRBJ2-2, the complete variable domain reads DGGITQSPKYLFRKEGQNVTLSCEQNLNHDAMYWYRQDPGQGLRLIYYSQIVNDFQKGDIAEGYSVSREKKESFPLTVTSAQKNPTAFYLCASTIGQGLFTGELFFGEGSRLTVL.

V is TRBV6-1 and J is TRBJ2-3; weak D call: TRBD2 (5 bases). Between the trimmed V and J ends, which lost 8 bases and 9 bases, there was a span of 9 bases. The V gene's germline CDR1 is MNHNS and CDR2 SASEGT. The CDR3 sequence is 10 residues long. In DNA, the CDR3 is TGTGCCAGCCGGGATGAGACGCAGTATTTT. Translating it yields CASRDETQYF.

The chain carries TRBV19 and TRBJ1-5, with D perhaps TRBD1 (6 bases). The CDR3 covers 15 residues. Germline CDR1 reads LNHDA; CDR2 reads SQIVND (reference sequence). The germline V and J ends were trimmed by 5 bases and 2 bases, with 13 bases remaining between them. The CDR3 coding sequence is TGTGCCAGTAGTCTACAGGGACGAGGCAATCAGCCCCAGCATTTT. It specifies CASSLQGRGNQPQHF.

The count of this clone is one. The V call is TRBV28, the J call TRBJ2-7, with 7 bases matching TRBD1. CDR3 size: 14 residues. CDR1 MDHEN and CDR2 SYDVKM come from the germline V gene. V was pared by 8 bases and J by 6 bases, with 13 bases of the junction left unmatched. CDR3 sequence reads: CASVSATGSGEQYF. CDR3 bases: TGTGCCAGCGTATCAGCGACAGGGTCGGGCGAGCAGTACTTC.

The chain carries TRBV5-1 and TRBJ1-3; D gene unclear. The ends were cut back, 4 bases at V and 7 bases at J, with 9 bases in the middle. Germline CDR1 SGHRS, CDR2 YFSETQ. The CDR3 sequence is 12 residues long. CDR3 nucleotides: TGCGCCAGCAGCGGTTACCGGAACACCATATATTTT. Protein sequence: CASSGYRNTIYF.

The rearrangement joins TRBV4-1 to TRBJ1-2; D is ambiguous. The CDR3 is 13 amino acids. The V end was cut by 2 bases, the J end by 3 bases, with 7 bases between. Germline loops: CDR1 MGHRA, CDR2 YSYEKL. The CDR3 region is CASSQIRDYGYTF. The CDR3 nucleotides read TGCGCCAGCAGCCAAATCCGCGACTATGGCTACACCTTC.

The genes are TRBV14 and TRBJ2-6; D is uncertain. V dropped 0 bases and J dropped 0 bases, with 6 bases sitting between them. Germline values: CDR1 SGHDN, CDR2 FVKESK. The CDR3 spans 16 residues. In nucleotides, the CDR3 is TGTGCCAGCAGCCAAGACTGGAGCTCTGGGGCCAACGTCCTGACTTTC. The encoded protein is CASSQDWSSGANVLTF. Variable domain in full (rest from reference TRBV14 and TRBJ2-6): EAGVTQFPSHSVIEKGQTVTLRCDPISGHDNLYWYRRVMGKEIKFLLHFVKESKQDESGMPNNRFLAERTGGTYSTLKVQPAELEDSGVYFCASSQDWSSGANVLTFGAGSRLTVL.

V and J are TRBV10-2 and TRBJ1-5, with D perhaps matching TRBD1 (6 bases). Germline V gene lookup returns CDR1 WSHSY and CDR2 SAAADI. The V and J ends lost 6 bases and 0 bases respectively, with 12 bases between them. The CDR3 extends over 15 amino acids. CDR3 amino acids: CASSGGAGSNQPQHF. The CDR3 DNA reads TGCGCCAGCAGCGGGGGGGCGGGTAGCAATCAGCCCCAGCATTTT.

CDR3 coding DNA: TGCAGCGTGACCCGGGGTAGCGGGAGCTCCTACAATGAGCAGTTCTTC. Protein: CSVTRGSGSSYNEQFF. The chain has TRBV29-1 and TRBJ2-1; 9 nucleotides align to TRBD2. The junction had 9 bases not matched to a gene; V was cut back by 6 bases and J by 0 bases. The CDR3 is made up of 16 amino acids. Germline V lookup: CDR1 SQVTM, CDR2 ANQGSEA.

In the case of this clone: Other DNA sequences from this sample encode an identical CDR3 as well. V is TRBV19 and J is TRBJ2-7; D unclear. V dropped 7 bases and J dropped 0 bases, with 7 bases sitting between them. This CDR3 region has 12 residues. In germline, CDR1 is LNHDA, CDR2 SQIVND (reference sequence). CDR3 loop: CASTSSSYEQYF. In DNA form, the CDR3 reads TGTGCCAGTACTTCCAGCTCCTACGAGCAGTACTTC.

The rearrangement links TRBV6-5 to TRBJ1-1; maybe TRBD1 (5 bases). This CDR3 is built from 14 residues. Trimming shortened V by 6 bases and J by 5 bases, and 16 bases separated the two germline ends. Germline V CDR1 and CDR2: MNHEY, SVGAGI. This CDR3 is CASSRGRERTEAFF. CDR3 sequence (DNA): TGTGCCAGCAGCCGGGGGAGGGAAAGGACTGAAGCTTTCTTT.

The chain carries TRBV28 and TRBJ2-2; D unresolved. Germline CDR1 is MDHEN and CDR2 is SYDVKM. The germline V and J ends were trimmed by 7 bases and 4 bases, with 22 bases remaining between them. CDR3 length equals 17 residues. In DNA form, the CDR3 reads TGTGCCAGCATCTCCGTCCCCCCCTGGCGGATCACCGGGGAGCTGTTTTTT. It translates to CASISVPPWRITGELFF.

Written as DNA, the CDR3 is TGCGCCAGCAGCTCCTGGACAGGGGCCCGCTATGGCTACACCTTC. This sequence encodes CASSSWTGARYGYTF. The chain has TRBV5-1 and TRBJ1-2; 9 nucleotides line up with TRBD1. V shed 3 bases, J shed 4 bases, and the junction held 7 bases outside the gene matches. Looked up from germline, CDR1 is SGHRS and CDR2 is YFSETQ. CDR3 size: 15 residues.

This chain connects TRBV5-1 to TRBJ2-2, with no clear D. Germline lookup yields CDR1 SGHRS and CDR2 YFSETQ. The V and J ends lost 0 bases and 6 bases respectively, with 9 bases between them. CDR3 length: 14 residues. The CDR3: CASSLAQTAGELFF. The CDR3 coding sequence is TGCGCCAGCAGCTTGGCACAGACCGCCGGGGAGCTGTTTTTT.

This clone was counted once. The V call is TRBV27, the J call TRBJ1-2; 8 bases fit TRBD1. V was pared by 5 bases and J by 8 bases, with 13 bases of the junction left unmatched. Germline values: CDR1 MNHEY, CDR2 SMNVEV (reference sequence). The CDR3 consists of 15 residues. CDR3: CASSPNQGALRGYTF. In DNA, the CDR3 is TGTGCCAGCAGTCCAAATCAGGGGGCGCTGCGGGGCTACACCTTC.

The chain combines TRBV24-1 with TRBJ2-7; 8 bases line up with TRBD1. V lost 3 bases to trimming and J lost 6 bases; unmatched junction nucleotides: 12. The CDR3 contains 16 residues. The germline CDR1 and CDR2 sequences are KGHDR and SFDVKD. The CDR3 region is CATSDTGQGAPGEQYF. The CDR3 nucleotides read TGTGCCACCAGTGATACAGGGCAGGGGGCGCCTGGCGAGCAGTACTTC.

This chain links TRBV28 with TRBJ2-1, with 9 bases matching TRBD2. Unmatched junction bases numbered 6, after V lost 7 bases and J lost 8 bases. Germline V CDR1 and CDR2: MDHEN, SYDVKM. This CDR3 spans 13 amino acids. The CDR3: CASTKAGGDEQFF. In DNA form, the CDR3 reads TGTGCCAGCACCAAAGCGGGGGGAGATGAGCAGTTCTTC.

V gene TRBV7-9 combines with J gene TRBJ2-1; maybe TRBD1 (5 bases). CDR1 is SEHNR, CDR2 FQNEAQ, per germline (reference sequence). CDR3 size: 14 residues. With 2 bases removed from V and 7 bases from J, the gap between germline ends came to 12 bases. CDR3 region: CASSLLTERNEQFF. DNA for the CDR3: TGTGCCAGCAGCTTACTGACAGAGAGGAATGAGCAGTTCTTC.

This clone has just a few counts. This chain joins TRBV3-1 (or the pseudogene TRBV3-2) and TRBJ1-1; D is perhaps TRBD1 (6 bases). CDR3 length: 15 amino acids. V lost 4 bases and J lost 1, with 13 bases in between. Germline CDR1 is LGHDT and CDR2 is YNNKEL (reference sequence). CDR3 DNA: TGTGCCAGCAGCCCAAAACCGACAGGGAACACTGAAGCTTTCTTT. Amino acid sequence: CASSPKPTGNTEAFF.

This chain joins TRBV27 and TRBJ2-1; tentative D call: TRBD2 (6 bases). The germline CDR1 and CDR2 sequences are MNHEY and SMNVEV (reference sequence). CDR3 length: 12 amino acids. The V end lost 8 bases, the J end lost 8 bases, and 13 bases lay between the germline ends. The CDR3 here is CASSGGGHEQFF. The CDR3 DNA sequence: TGTGCCAGCTCCGGGGGTGGGCATGAGCAGTTCTTC.

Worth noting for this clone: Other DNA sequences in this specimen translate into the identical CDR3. CDR3 DNA sequence: TGTGCCAGCAGCTTCTCAGGGGGGAACACTGAAGCTTTCTTT. Protein: CASSFSGGNTEAFF. The chain recombines TRBV11-2 with TRBJ1-1; TRBD1 matches 7 bases. V was pared by 3 bases and J by 1 base, with 2 bases of the junction left unmatched. CDR3 length: 14 residues. The germline gives CDR1 SGHAT, CDR2 FQNNGV. Drawing the rest from reference TRBV11-2 and TRBJ1-1, the complete variable domain is EAGVAQSPRYKIIEKRQSVAFWCNPISGHATLYWYQQILGQGPKLLIQFQNNGVVDDSQLPKDRFSAERLKGVDSTLKIQPAKLEDSAVYLCASSFSGGNTEAFFGQGTRLTVV.

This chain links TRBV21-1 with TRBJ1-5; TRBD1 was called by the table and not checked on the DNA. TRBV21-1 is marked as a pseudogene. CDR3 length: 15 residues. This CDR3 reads CASSHTANSNQPQHF. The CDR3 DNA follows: TGTGCCAGCAGCCATACAGCTAATAGCAATCAGCCCCAGCATTTT.

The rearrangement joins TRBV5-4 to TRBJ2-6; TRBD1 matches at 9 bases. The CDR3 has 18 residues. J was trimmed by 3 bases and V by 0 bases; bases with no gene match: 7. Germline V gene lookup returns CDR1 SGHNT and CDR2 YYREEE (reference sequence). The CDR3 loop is CASSLAPTGGGGANVLTF. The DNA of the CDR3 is TGTGCCAGCAGCTTGGCCCCGACAGGGGGAGGTGGGGCCAACGTCCTGACTTTC.